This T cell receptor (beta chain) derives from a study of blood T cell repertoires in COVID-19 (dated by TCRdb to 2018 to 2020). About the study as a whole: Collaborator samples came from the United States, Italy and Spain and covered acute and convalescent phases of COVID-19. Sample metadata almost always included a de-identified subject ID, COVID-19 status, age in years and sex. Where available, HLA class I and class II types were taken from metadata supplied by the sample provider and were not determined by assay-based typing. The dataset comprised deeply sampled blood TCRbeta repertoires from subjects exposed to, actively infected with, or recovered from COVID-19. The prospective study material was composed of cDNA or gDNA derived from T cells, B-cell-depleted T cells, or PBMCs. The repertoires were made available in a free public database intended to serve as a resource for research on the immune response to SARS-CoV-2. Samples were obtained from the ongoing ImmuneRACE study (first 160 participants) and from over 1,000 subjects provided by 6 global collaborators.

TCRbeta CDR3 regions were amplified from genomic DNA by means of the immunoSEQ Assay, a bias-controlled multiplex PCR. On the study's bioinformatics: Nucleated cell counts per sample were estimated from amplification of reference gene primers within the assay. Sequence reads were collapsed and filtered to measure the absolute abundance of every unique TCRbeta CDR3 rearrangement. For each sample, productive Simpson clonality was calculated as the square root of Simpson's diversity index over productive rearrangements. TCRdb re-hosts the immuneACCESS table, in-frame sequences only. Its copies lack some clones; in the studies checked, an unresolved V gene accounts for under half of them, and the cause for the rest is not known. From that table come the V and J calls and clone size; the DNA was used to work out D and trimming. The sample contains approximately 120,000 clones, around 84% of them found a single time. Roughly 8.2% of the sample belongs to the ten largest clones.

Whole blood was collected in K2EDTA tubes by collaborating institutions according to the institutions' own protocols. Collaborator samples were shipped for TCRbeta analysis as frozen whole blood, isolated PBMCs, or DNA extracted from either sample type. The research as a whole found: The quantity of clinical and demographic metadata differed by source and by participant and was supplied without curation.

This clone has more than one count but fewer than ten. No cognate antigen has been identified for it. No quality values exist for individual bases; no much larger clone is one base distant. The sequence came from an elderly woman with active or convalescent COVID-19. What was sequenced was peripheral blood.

The CDR3 region has the sequence CASSPRIAENIQYF. The nucleotides are TGTGCCAGCAGCCCCAGGATAGCGGAAAACATTCAGTACTTC. Rearrangement joined TRBV5-8 to TRBJ2-4; TRBD2 is a possible D gene, resting on 6 matching bases. Cut back by 4 bases and 5 bases, the V and J ends lie 13 bases apart. Spanning cysteine to phenylalanine, the CDR3 consists of 14 amino acids. The kept DNA is CDR3 alone, 42 bases in frame from the first base. The germline V gene encodes CDR1 SGHTS and CDR2 YDEGEE.